Listed below are T cell receptor beta chains from one sample, sequenced in a study of T cells after yellow fever vaccination. From the 5' RACE reads, TCRdb called clonotypes with MiXCR, one entry per CDR3 protein. The sample has around 120,000 distinct CDR3 sequences, roughly 15% seen once. The source material was CD8+ T cells sorted from PBMCs, sampled 5 days after the yellow fever booster vaccination. These receptors were taken from a man between 18 and 35 years old who received the YFV17D yellow fever vaccine. The CDR3 runs from the conserved cysteine through the conserved F or W. D genes are given only for firm matches. Size values are once, few and many counts, or a class for expanded clones, and some rows have none.

d_gene | abundance | len | j_gene | v_gene | CDR3aa | CDR3nt
- | few | 14 | TRBJ2-7 | TRBV7-9 | CASSPPRGHMEQYF | TGTGCCAGCAGCCCACCCCGGGGGCACATGGAGCAGTACTTC
- | - | 15 | TRBJ2-5 | TRBV28 | CASSFRIGEIETQYF | TGTGCCAGCAGTTTCAGGATAGGAGAAATAGAGACCCAGTACTTC
- | - | 13 | TRBJ2-3 | TRBV6-5 | CASSYGGTDTQYF | TGTGCCAGCAGTTACGGCGGGACAGATACGCAGTATTTT
- | many | 14 | TRBJ2-1 | TRBV27 | CASSLAGAYNEQFF | TGTGCCAGCAGTTTGGCCGGGGCCTACAATGAGCAGTTCTTC
- | few | 11 | TRBJ2-1 | TRBV5-4 | CAGGTYNEQFF | TGTGCCGGAGGGACATACAATGAGCAGTTCTTC
TRBD1 | - | 14 | TRBJ2-5 | TRBV11-1 | CASSRTGGLETQYF | TGTGCCAGCAGCCGGACAGGGGGCTTGGAGACCCAGTACTTC
- | many | 11 | TRBJ2-3 | TRBV7-9 | CASRGGDTQYF | TGTGCCAGCAGGGGTGGAGATACGCAGTATTTT
- | few | 15 | TRBJ2-5 | TRBV4-3 | CASSRTRSLEETQYF | TGCGCCAGCAGCCGAACACGGAGTCTAGAAGAGACCCAGTACTTC
TRBD2 | - | 15 | TRBJ2-7 | TRBV7-8 | CASSRAGGAAYEQYF | TGTGCCAGCAGCCGTGCGGGGGGGGCCGCCTACGAGCAGTACTTC
- | once | 16 | TRBJ1-5 | TRBV4-2 | CASSQEGGLGNQPQHF | TGTGCCAGCAGCCAAGAGGGGGGACTGGGGAATCAGCCCCAGCATTTT
TRBD1 | few | 14 | TRBJ1-3 | TRBV20-1 | CSAPDRGWGNTIYF | TGCAGTGCCCCCGACAGGGGGTGGGGAAACACCATATATTTT
TRBD1 | many | 14 | TRBJ2-1 | TRBV9 | CASSPRGLMNEQFF | TGTGCCAGCAGCCCTAGGGGGCTCATGAATGAGCAGTTCTTC
TRBD2 | few | 19 | TRBJ2-4 | TRBV6-2/TRBV6-3 | CASTDGLAGPWLAKNIQYF | TGTGCCAGCACGGATGGACTAGCGGGTCCGTGGTTAGCCAAAAACATTCAGTACTTC
- | few | 16 | TRBJ2-1 | TRBV29-1 | CSASGTPGKNTDEQFF | TGCAGCGCTTCCGGGACCCCAGGGAAAAACACAGATGAGCAGTTCTTC
TRBD2 | - | 15 | TRBJ2-1 | TRBV11-2 | CASKAWGGEYNEQFF | TGTGCCAGCAAGGCGTGGGGGGGAGAATACAATGAGCAGTTCTTC
- | - | 12 | TRBJ2-2 | TRBV7-2 | CASSLITGELFF | TGTGCCAGCAGCTTAATCACCGGGGAGCTGTTTTTT
TRBD2 | - | 14 | TRBJ2-1 | TRBV4-2 | CASSPSGVYNEQFF | TGTGCCAGCAGCCCTAGCGGGGTATACAATGAGCAGTTCTTC
- | many | 12 | TRBJ1-1 | TRBV29-1 | CSVTVMNTEAFF | TGCAGCGTTACTGTAATGAACACTGAAGCTTTCTTT
- | few | 19 | TRBJ2-6 | TRBV4-1 | CASSPTTTTDVPGANVLTF | TGCGCCAGCAGCCCGACTACCACGACCGACGTACCCGGGGCCAACGTCCTGACTTTC
- | many | 11 | TRBJ1-2 | TRBV6-6 | CASSPNYGYTF | TGTGCCAGCAGTCCAAACTATGGCTACACCTTC
- | - | 15 | TRBJ1-1 | TRBV7-9 | CASSLLTDMNTEAFF | TGTGCCAGCAGCCTATTGACAGACATGAACACTGAAGCTTTCTTT